One sample yielded the 26 T cell receptor beta chains listed below, sequenced in a study of shared clonotypes between healthy human individuals. Method: immunoSEQ multiplex PCR; TCRdb's copy keeps in-frame clones and lacks some. This table has just over 2,000,000 clones, around 95% appearing once. The sample comprised naive CD4+ T cells sorted from blood. Subset reported: CD45RA+ positively selected. These receptors were collected from a man aged 18 to 29 in good health.

The chain uses TRBV11-2 and TRBJ1-3; 8 nucleotides line up with TRBD1. Germline loops: CDR1 SGHAT, CDR2 FQNNGV. This CDR3 is built from 14 residues. The ends lost 5 bases at V and 2 bases at J; junction bases unmatched: 2. Here the CDR3 DNA reads TGTGCCAGCAGCCAGGACAGGGCTGGAAACACCATATATTTT. Its translation: CASSQDRAGNTIYF.

This sequence joins TRBV7-2 and TRBJ2-4; D is possibly TRBD1 (5 bases). The V end lost 1 base, the J end lost 5 bases, and 12 bases lay between the germline ends. Germline V gene sequence: CDR1 SGHTA, CDR2 FQGNSA. The CDR3 is 15 amino acids. The DNA of the CDR3 is TGTGCCAGCAGCTTAGGCAGGGCTCCCGAAAACATTCAGTACTTC. Translation gives CASSLGRAPENIQYF.

This sequence joins TRBV7-2 and TRBJ2-2; 8 bases are a match to TRBD2. The germline CDR1 and CDR2 sequences are SGHTA and FQGNSA. The V gene end was trimmed by 4 bases and the J gene end by 7 bases; junction bases not matched to a gene: 11. This CDR3 is 16 amino acids long. The CDR3 bases are TGTGCCAGCAGCTCGGGACCGGGAGGGCCTATCGGGGAGCTGTTTTTT. Its translation is CASSSGPGGPIGELFF. The full variable domain, its missing parts supplied by reference TRBV7-2 and TRBJ2-2, is GAGVSQSPSNKVTEKGKDVELRCDPISGHTALYWYRQSLGQGLEFLIYFQGNSAPDKSGLPSDRFSAERTGGSVSTLTIQRTQQEDSAVYLCASSSGPGGPIGELFFGEGSRLTVL.

Only one count was recorded for this clone. The chain employs TRBV5-1 and TRBJ2-7; 7 nucleotides match TRBD2. J was trimmed by 2 bases and V by 4 bases; bases with no gene match: 6. Germline V gives CDR1 SGHRS, CDR2 YFSETQ. The CDR3 length is 14 residues. The DNA of the CDR3 is TGCGCCAGCAGCCGCTCGAGCGGGACCTACGAGCAGTACTTC. It specifies CASSRSSGTYEQYF.

The J gene is TRBJ2-5, the V gene TRBV7-9, with D maybe TRBD1 (5 bases). This CDR3 has 15 amino acids. Trimming cost V 4 bases and J 4 bases, with 16 bases left between them. Germline V gives CDR1 SEHNR, CDR2 FQNEAQ (reference sequence). CDR3 sequence (DNA): TGTGCCAGCAGCTGGGGCTCCTCTAGGGGAGAGACCCAGTACTTC. The encoded protein is CASSWGSSRGETQYF.

Only a few counts were recorded for this clone. The chain combines TRBV5-6 with TRBJ2-3, with D tentatively TRBD2 (7 bases). CDR1 and CDR2 (germline): SGHDT, YYEEEE. With 7 bases removed from V and 4 bases from J, the gap between germline ends came to 19 bases. This CDR3 has 15 amino acids. The chain's CDR3 is CASQLVGGRADTQYF. Written as DNA, the CDR3 is TGTGCCAGCCAGCTTGTCGGGGGGCGGGCAGATACGCAGTATTTT.

The chain combines TRBV5-6 with TRBJ1-1, with TRBD1 identical over 7 bases. V gave up 4 bases and J gave up 5 bases; unmatched junction bases: 8. Germline V CDR1 and CDR2: SGHDT, YYEEEE. There are 14 residues in the CDR3. CDR3 DNA sequence: TGTGCCAGCAGCGCGGGACAGAAGGATACTGAAGCTTTCTTT. Its translation is CASSAGQKDTEAFF.

The V and J genes are TRBV15 and TRBJ1-5; D remains unclear. The CDR3 has 16 residues. Trimming shortened V by 0 bases and J by 0 bases, and 9 bases separated the two germline ends. Germline V CDR1 and CDR2: LNHNV, YYDKDF (reference sequence). Here the CDR3 reads CATSREAGSSNQPQHF. Here the CDR3 DNA reads TGTGCCACCAGCAGAGAAGCTGGGTCTAGCAATCAGCCCCAGCATTTT.

The chain joins TRBV19 to TRBJ2-7; 11 nucleotides align to TRBD1. The CDR3 has 15 amino acids. CDR1 is LNHDA, CDR2 SQIVND, per germline (reference sequence). Unmatched junction bases numbered 5, after V lost 5 bases and J lost 2 bases. The CDR3 spells CASSSTGQGAYEQYF. The CDR3 DNA is TGTGCCAGTAGTTCGACGGGACAGGGGGCCTACGAGCAGTACTTC. Looking up the rest from reference TRBV19 and TRBJ2-7 gives the full variable domain: DGGITQSPKYLFRKEGQNVTLSCEQNLNHDAMYWYRQDPGQGLRLIYYSQIVNDFQKGDIAEGYSVSREKKESFPLTVTSAQKNPTAFYLCASSSTGQGAYEQYFGPGTRLTVT.

As to this clone: The same CDR3 also results from other DNA sequences found in this sample. This chain links TRBV9 with TRBJ2-2, with 7 bases lining up with TRBD1. J was trimmed by 3 bases and V by 4 bases; bases with no gene match: 3. Germline CDR1 reads SGDLS; CDR2 reads YYNGEE. The CDR3 has 14 residues. CDR3 in DNA: TGTGCCAGCAGCAGGGGGCGAGACACCGGGGAGCTGTTTTTT. Its protein is CASSRGRDTGELFF.

V usage is TRBV5-1 and J usage is TRBJ2-7, with 7 bases lining up with TRBD2. V was pared by 4 bases and J by 2 bases, with 9 bases of the junction left unmatched. CDR1 SGHRS and CDR2 YFSETQ come from the germline V gene. The CDR3 runs to 15 residues. This CDR3 reads CASSVASGTAYEQYF. The CDR3 DNA sequence: TGCGCCAGCAGCGTCGCTAGCGGAACTGCCTACGAGCAGTACTTC.

This clone was picked up one time. The chain links TRBV18 to TRBJ1-2; perhaps TRBD1 as D (5 bases). The CDR3 has 13 amino acids. Germline loops: CDR1 KGHSH, CDR2 LQKENI. With 6 bases removed from V and 6 bases from J, the gap between germline ends came to 14 bases. The CDR3 bases are TGTGCCAGCTCCCTCGGGACCCTAGATGGCTACACCTTC. Its translation: CASSLGTLDGYTF.

Turning to this clone: Other nucleotide sequences in the sample specify the same CDR3. The rearrangement joins TRBV11-1 to TRBJ2-7; 8 nucleotides line up with TRBD2. With 5 bases clipped from V and 2 bases from J, the junction kept 8 bases outside the gene matches. Germline-derived CDR1 and CDR2 are SGHAT and FQDESV (reference sequence). The CDR3 has 15 residues. As DNA, the CDR3 is TGTGCCAGCAGCCCAGGACTAGCAATGGCCTACGAGCAGTACTTC. It yields the protein CASSPGLAMAYEQYF.

The chain carries TRBV11-2 and TRBJ2-3; TRBD2 might be the D (5 bases). Germline lookup yields CDR1 SGHAT and CDR2 FQNNGV. Trimming shortened V by 1 base and J by 1 base, and 15 bases separated the two germline ends. The CDR3 runs to 17 residues. The CDR3 sequence is CASSLGSGVRGTDTQYF. DNA for the CDR3: TGTGCCAGCAGCTTAGGAAGCGGCGTTAGGGGCACAGATACGCAGTATTTT.

This clone came up once. The genes are TRBV10-2 and TRBJ1-1; possible D gene TRBD1, 5 bases. V dropped 7 bases and J dropped 1 base, with 10 bases sitting between them. Germline assignment: CDR1 WSHSY and CDR2 SAAADI. The CDR3 has 13 amino acids. CDR3 sequence: CASMWDGNTEAFF. The DNA for the CDR3 is TGCGCCAGCATGTGGGACGGGAACACTGAAGCTTTCTTT.

This chain links TRBV29-1 with TRBJ1-1, with D unresolved. Germline assignment: CDR1 SQVTM and CDR2 ANQGSEA. The CDR3 length is 13 residues. Trimming took off 4 bases at V and 5 bases at J, with 14 bases between the two ends. Here the CDR3 DNA reads TGCAGCGTTGTTTGGTCAGGAAAGACTGAAGCTTTCTTT. Amino acid sequence: CSVVWSGKTEAFF.

The chain couples TRBV28 to TRBJ1-2; TRBD1 is a possible D gene (6 bases). The CDR3 runs to 12 residues. The germline V gene encodes CDR1 MDHEN and CDR2 SYDVKM. V was trimmed by 6 bases and J by 7 bases, leaving 12 bases between them. CDR3 DNA sequence: TGTGCCAGCAGGGGGGGGCCTACTGGCTACACCTTC. Translation gives CASRGGPTGYTF.

The J gene is TRBJ2-7, the V gene TRBV28, with D possibly matching TRBD2 (7 bases). Trimming took 8 bases from V and 3 from J, leaving 20 bases between them. The CDR3 is 15 residues long. Germline CDR1 is MDHEN and CDR2 is SYDVKM. The CDR3 reads CASLTHGGRDYEQYF. The CDR3 bases are TGTGCCAGCCTCACCCACGGGGGGCGCGACTACGAGCAGTACTTC.

The chain employs TRBV28 and TRBJ1-5; D perhaps matches TRBD1 (5 bases). V was clipped by 3 bases and J by 4 bases, with 13 bases between them. Looked up from germline, CDR1 is MDHEN and CDR2 is SYDVKM. This CDR3 spans 15 amino acids. The CDR3 sequence: CASSLGQGFNQPQHF. CDR3 bases: TGTGCCAGCAGTTTGGGGCAGGGCTTTAATCAGCCCCAGCATTTT.

This clone was detected only a few times. CDR3 protein: CASSKTGTPVGYSNQPQHF. CDR3 DNA sequence: TGTGCCAGCAGTAAAACCGGGACACCCGTTGGGTATAGCAATCAGCCCCAGCATTTT. J is TRBJ1-5 and V is TRBV27; D is perhaps TRBD1 (6 bases). The length of the CDR3 is 19 residues. V was shortened by 5 bases and J by 0 bases, with 23 bases between the two germline ends. Germline values: CDR1 MNHEY, CDR2 SMNVEV (reference sequence).

The J gene is TRBJ1-3, the V gene TRBV28; 9 bases agree with TRBD1. This CDR3 contains 15 residues. J lost 2 bases, V lost 7 bases, and 6 bases had no gene match. Germline V gene sequence: CDR1 MDHEN, CDR2 SYDVKM. CDR3 sequence (DNA): TGTGCCAGCACCCGAGGACAGGGGACTGGAAACACCATATATTTT. This translates into CASTRGQGTGNTIYF.

The chain carries TRBV25-1 and TRBJ2-5, with 8 bases that match TRBD2. TRBJ2-7 explains the end of the DNA better; the J call may be wrong. Per the germline V gene, CDR1 is MGHDK and CDR2 is SYGVNS. The CDR3 is 15 residues long. The CDR3 loop reads CASSPTSGGYYEQYF. CDR3 DNA: TGTGCCAGCAGCCCCACTTCGGGGGGGTACTACGAGCAGTACTTC.

On this clone itself: Other nucleotide sequences in the sample specify the same CDR3. This chain links TRBV7-6 with TRBJ2-5; 10 bases align to TRBD2. Per germline, CDR1 SGHVS and CDR2 FNYEAQ. The CDR3 consists of 14 residues. The V gene end was trimmed by 3 bases and the J gene end by 3 bases; junction bases not matched to a gene: 1. The CDR3 reads CASSFGLAEETQYF. The CDR3 nucleotides read TGTGCCAGCAGCTTTGGACTAGCGGAAGAGACCCAGTACTTC.

This sequence joins TRBV7-2 and TRBJ2-7; 8 nucleotides agree with TRBD2. The CDR3 contains 16 residues. The junction had 11 bases not matched to a gene; V was cut back by 1 base and J by 6 bases. Germline values: CDR1 SGHTA, CDR2 FQGNSA. The CDR3 loop is CASSLVVRTSPFEQYF. The CDR3 DNA is TGTGCCAGCAGCTTAGTAGTCCGGACTAGCCCCTTCGAGCAGTACTTC.

In this sample, this clone turned up once. The chain combines TRBV11-3 with TRBJ1-1; D unresolved. This CDR3 has 14 amino acids. Trimming left V 3 bases short and J 3 bases short, with 11 bases between. Looked up from germline, CDR1 is SGHNT and CDR2 is YENEEA. DNA for the CDR3: TGTGCCAGCAGCTTCCCATACACCCACACTGAAGCTTTCTTT. Translation gives CASSFPYTHTEAFF.

The DNA of the CDR3 is TGTGCCAGCCGGCTCAGCTCTGGAAACACCATATATTTT. Translated: CASRLSSGNTIYF. The genes are TRBV6-1 and TRBJ1-3; D is uncertain. Deletions cut 8 bases from V and 0 bases from J, with 8 bases between. The CDR3 loop spans 13 amino acids. Per the germline V gene, CDR1 is MNHNS and CDR2 is SASEGT.